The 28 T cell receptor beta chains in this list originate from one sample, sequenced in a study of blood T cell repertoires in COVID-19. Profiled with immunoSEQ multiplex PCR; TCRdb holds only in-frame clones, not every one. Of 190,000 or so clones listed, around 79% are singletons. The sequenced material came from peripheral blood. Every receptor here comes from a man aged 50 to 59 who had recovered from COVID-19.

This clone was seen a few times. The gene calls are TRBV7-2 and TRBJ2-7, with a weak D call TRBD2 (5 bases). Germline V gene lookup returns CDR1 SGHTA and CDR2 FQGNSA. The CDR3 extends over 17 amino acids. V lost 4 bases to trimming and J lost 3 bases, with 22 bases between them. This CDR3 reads CASSSWTGAAFFYEQYF. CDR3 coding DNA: TGTGCCAGCAGCTCGTGGACTGGAGCAGCTTTTTTCTACGAGCAGTACTTC.

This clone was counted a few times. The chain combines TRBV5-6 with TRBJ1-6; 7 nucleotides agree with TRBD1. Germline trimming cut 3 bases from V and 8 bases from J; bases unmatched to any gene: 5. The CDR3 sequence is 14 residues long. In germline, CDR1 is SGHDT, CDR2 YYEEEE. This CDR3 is CASSSPGQYSPLHF. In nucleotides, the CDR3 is TGTGCCAGCAGCTCGCCGGGACAGTATTCACCCCTCCACTTT.

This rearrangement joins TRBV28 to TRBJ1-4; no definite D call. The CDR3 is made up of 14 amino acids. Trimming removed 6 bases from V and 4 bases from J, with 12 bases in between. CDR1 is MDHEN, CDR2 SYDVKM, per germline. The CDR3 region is CASRNSGNNEKLFF. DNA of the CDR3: TGTGCCAGCAGGAACAGCGGAAATAATGAAAAACTGTTTTTT.

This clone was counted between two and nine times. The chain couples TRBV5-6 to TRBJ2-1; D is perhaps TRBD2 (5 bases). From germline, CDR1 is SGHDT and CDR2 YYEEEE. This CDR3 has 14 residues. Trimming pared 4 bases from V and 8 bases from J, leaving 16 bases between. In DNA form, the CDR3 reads TGTGCCAGCAGCCTCGGGCTAAACGGGGATGAGCAGTTCTTC. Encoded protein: CASSLGLNGDEQFF.

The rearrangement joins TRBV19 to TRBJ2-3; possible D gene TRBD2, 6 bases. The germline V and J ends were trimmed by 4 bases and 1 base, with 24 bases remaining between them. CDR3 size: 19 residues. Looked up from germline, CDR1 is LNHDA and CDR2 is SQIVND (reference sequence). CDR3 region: CASSNPSGFRGTGTDTQYF. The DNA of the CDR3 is TGTGCCAGTAGTAACCCGTCAGGCTTTCGCGGGACCGGCACAGATACGCAGTATTTT.

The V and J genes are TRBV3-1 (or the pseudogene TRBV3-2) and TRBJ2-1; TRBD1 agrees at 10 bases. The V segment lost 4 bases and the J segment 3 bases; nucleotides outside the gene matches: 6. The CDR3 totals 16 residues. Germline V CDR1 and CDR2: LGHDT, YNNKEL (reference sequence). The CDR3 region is CASSLLDRGDYNEQFF. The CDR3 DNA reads TGTGCCAGCAGCCTATTGGACAGGGGGGACTACAATGAGCAGTTCTTC.

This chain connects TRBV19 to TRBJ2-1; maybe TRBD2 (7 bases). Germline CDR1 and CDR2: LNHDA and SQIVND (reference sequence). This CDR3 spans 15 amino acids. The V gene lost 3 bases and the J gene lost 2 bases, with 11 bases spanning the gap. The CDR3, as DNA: TGTGCCAGTAGTATTAGGGGGGGACCCTACAATGAGCAGTTCTTC. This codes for CASSIRGGPYNEQFF. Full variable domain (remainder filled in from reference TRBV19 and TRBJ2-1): DGGITQSPKYLFRKEGQNVTLSCEQNLNHDAMYWYRQDPGQGLRLIYYSQIVNDFQKGDIAEGYSVSREKKESFPLTVTSAQKNPTAFYLCASSIRGGPYNEQFFGPGTRLTVL.

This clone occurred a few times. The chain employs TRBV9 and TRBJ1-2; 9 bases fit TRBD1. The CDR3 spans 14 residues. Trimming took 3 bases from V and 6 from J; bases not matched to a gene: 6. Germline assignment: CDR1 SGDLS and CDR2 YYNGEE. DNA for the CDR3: TGTGCCAGCAGCGCCGACAGGGGGATACATGGCTACACCTTC. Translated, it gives CASSADRGIHGYTF. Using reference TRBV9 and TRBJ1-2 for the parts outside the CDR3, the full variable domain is DSGVTQTPKHLITATGQRVTLRCSPRSGDLSVYWYQQSLDQGLQFLIQYYNGEERAKGNILERFSAQQFPDLHSELNLSSLELGDSALYFCASSADRGIHGYTFGSGTRLTVV.

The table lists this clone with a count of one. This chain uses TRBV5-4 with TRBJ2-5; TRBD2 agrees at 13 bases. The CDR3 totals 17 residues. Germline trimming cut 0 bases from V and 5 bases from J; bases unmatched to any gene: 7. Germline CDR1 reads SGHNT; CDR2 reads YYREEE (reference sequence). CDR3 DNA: TGTGCCAGCAGCTTGGTGCGACTAGCGGGAGGAGGGGAGACCCAGTACTTC. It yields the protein CASSLVRLAGGGETQYF.

CDR3 protein: CASSLSGRGETQYF. In DNA form, the CDR3 reads TGTGCCAGCAGCTTATCAGGGCGGGGAGAGACCCAGTACTTC. J is TRBJ2-5 and V is TRBV11-2, with D possibly TRBD2 on 6 matching bases. Germline values: CDR1 SGHAT, CDR2 FQNNGV. Deletions cut 2 bases from V and 4 bases from J, with 11 bases between. The CDR3 spans 14 residues.

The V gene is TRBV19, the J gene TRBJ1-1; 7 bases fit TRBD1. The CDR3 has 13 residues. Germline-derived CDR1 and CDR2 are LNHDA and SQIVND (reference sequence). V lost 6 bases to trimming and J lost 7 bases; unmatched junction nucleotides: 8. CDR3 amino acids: CASSQGYRGEAFF. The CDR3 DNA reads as TGTGCCAGTAGCCAGGGGTACAGGGGTGAAGCTTTCTTT. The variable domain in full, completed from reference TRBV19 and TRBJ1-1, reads DGGITQSPKYLFRKEGQNVTLSCEQNLNHDAMYWYRQDPGQGLRLIYYSQIVNDFQKGDIAEGYSVSREKKESFPLTVTSAQKNPTAFYLCASSQGYRGEAFFGQGTRLTVV.

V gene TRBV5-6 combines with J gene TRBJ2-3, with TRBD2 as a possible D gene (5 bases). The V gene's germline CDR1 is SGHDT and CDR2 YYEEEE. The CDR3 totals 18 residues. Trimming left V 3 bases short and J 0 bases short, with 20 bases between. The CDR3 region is CASSSSNRLTGSTDTQYF. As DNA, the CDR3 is TGTGCCAGCAGCTCCTCGAATCGCCTTACGGGAAGCACAGATACGCAGTATTTT.

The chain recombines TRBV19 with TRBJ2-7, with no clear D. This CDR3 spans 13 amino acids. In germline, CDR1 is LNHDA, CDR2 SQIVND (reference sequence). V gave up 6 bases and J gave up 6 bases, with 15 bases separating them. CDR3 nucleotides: TGTGCCAGTAGCACTCAACAGCCTACCGAGCAGTACTTC. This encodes CASSTQQPTEQYF.

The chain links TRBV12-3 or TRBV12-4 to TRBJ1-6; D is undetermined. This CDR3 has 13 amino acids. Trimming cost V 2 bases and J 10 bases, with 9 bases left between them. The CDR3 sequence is CASSLRPGSPLHF. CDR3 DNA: TGTGCCAGCAGTTTACGTCCGGGATCACCCCTCCACTTT.

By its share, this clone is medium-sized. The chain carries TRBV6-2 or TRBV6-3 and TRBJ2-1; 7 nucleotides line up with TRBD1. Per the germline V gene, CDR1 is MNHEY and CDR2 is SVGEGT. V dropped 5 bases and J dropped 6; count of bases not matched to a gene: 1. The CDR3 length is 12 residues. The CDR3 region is CASSRQGNEQFF. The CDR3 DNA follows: TGTGCCAGCAGTCGACAGGGCAATGAGCAGTTCTTC.

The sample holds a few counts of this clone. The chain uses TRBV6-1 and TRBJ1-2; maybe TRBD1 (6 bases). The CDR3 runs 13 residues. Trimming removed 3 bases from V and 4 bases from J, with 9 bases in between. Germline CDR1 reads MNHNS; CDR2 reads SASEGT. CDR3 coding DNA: TGTGCCAGCAGTGACCAGACAGGCTATGGCTACACCTTC. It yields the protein CASSDQTGYGYTF.

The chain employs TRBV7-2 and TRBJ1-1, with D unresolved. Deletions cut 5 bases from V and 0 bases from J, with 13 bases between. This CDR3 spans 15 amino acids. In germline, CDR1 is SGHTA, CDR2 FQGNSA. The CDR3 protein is CASSPQLQLNTEAFF. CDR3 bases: TGTGCCAGCAGCCCCCAGTTACAGCTGAACACTGAAGCTTTCTTT.

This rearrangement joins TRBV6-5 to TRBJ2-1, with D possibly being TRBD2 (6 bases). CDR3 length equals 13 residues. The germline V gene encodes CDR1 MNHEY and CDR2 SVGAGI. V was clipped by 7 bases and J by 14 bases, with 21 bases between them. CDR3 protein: CASTTRILGEEFF. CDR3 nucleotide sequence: TGTGCCAGCACCACAAGGATACTAGGGGAGGAGTTCTTC.

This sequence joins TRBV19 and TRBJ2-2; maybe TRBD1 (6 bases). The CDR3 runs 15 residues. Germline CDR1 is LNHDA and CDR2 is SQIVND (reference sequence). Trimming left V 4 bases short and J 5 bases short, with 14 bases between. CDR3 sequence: CASSSTGLSTGELFF. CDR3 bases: TGTGCCAGTAGTAGCACAGGGTTGAGTACCGGGGAGCTGTTTTTT.

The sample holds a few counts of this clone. The CDR3 loop reads CAWGSAVSSTDTQYF. The CDR3 DNA is TGTGCCTGGGGCTCAGCGGTATCTAGCACAGATACGCAGTATTTT. The rearrangement links TRBV30 to TRBJ2-3; TRBD2 might be the D (5 bases). V lost 5 bases and J lost 0, with 15 bases in between. This CDR3 comprises 15 residues. Germline V gene lookup returns CDR1 GTSNPN and CDR2 SVGIG (reference sequence).

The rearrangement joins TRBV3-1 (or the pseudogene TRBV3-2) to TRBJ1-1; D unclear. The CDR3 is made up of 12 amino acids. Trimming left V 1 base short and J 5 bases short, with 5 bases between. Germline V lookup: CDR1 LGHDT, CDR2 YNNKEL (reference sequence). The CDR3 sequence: CASSQGYTEAFF. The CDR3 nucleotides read TGTGCCAGCAGCCAAGGTTATACTGAAGCTTTCTTT.

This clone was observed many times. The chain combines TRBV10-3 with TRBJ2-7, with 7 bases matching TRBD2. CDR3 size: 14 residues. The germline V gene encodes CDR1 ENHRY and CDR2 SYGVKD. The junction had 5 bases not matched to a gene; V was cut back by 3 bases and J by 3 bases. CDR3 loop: CAISDRTSNYEQYF. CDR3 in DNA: TGTGCCATCAGTGACCGGACTAGTAACTACGAGCAGTACTTC.

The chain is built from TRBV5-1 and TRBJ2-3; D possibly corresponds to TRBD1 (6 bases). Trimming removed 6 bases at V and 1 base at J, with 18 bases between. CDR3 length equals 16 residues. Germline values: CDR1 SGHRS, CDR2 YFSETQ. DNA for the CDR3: TGCGCCAGCATCAAGGGGGACGGGATTGGCACAGATACGCAGTATTTT. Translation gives CASIKGDGIGTDTQYF.

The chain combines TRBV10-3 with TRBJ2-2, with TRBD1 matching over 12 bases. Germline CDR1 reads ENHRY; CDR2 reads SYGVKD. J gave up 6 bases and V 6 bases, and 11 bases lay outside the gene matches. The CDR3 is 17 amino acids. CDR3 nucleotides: TGTGCCATCAGCGACAAGACCGGGACAGGGGGCTCCGGGGAGCTGTTTTTT. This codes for CAISDKTGTGGSGELFF.

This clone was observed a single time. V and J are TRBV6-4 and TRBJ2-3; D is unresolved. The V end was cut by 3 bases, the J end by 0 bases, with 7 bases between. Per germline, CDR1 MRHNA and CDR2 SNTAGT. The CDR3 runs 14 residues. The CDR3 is CASSEGPSTDTQYF. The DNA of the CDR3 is TGTGCCAGCAGTGAGGGCCCTAGCACAGATACGCAGTATTTT.

CDR3 DNA: TGCGCCAGCAGCTTGCCTAGGAGCGGGAAAAATGAGCAGTTCTTC. Translated: CASSLPRSGKNEQFF. The V and J genes are TRBV5-1 and TRBJ2-1; 7 nucleotides agree with TRBD2. The CDR3 loop spans 15 amino acids. The ends lost 1 base at V and 7 bases at J; junction bases unmatched: 8. In germline, CDR1 is SGHRS, CDR2 YFSETQ.

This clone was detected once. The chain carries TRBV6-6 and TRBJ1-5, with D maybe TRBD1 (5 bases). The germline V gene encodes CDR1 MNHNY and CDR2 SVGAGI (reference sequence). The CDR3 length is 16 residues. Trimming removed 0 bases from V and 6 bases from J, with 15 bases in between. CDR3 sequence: CASSYSGGARSQPQHF. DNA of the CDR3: TGTGCCAGCAGTTACTCTGGAGGGGCGCGGAGTCAGCCCCAGCATTTT.

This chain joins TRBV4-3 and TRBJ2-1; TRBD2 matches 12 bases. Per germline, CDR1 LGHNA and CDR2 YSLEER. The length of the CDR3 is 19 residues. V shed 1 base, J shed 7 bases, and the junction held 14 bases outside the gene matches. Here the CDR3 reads CASSQVSSGRVGILNEQFF. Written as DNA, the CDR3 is TGCGCCAGCAGCCAAGTCTCTAGCGGGAGGGTGGGAATTTTGAATGAGCAGTTCTTC.